This T cell receptor (beta chain) was sequenced in a study of control samples from healthy donors and cancer patients. This clone has a single count. Assay: immunoSEQ multiplex PCR; the TCRdb copy retains only in-frame clones and omits some. Of around 100,000 clones listed, more than 85% are singletons. CDR1 and CDR2 from the germline V gene are SGHAT and FQNNGV. V dropped 2 bases and J dropped 3 bases, with 4 bases sitting between them. The length of the CDR3 is 12 residues. The chain combines TRBV11-2 with TRBJ1-1; D is ambiguous. The source material was PBMCs. This sequence was found in a man between 60 and 75 years old with lung cancer. CDR3 sequence: CASSLLDTEAFF. The CDR3 nucleotides are TGTGCCAGCAGCTTATTGGACACTGAAGCTTTCTTT.